This TCR beta chain is from a study of early T cells in non-severe SARS-CoV-2 infection. As for the study in general: Sequencing of unsorted whole blood was done on bulk RNA, leaving chains unpaired. Overall study results and limits: There was a bias toward anti-spike CD8 responses in VDJdb matching, which missed private and CD4 specificities.

Each CDR3 protein gets one entry after TCRdb re-called the 5' RACE reads with MiXCR. The sample shows 52,000 or so distinct CDR3 sequences, around an eighth of them seen only once. J gave up 5 bases and V 5 bases, and 7 bases lay outside the gene matches. CDR1 and CDR2 (germline): MNHEY, SVGAGI. The CDR3 runs to 14 residues. In this sample, this clonotype turned up a few times. The target antigen is unknown. The sample taken for sequencing was whole blood. The chain is built from TRBV6-5 and TRBJ2-3, with TRBD2 identical over 7 bases. This clonotype was sampled from an adult who was a healthcare worker with PCR-confirmed SARS-CoV-2 infection or an uninfected control (not recorded which). This CDR3 reads CASSTRTGGDTQYF. As DNA, the CDR3 is TGTGCCAGCAGTACCCGGACGGGGGGAGATACGCAGTATTTT.